This entry lists 9 T cell receptor beta chains sequenced from one sample in a study of T cell repertoires in cytomegalovirus infection. TCRdb called the reads again in MiXCR, with one record for every CDR3 protein. The sample records roughly 49,000 distinct CDR3 sequences, 20% to 25% being singletons. These receptors' targets are unknown. The specimen sequenced was PBMCs, sequenced either directly or after in vitro stimulation (not recorded which). The receptors originated from a human donor in good health (CMV status not recorded). Some clones in this sample may be carry-over from other donors' samples.

This clonotype is termed medium-sized. The chain uses TRBV19 and TRBJ1-1, with D possibly TRBD1 on 5 matching bases. V lost 5 bases, J lost 1 base, and 11 bases lay in between. Per the germline V gene, CDR1 is LNHDA and CDR2 is SQIVND (reference sequence). The CDR3 extends over 14 amino acids. CDR3 DNA sequence: TGTGCCAGTAGTTGGGGACGGGCGAACACTGAAGCTTTCTTT. Its protein is CASSWGRANTEAFF.

This chain connects TRBV20-1 to TRBJ1-1; weak D call: TRBD1 (6 bases). V was trimmed by 5 bases and J by 3 bases, leaving 19 bases between them. The CDR3 sequence is 15 residues long. Germline CDR1 is DFQATT and CDR2 is SNEGSKA (reference sequence). Written as DNA, the CDR3 is TGCAGTGCTGGATTAAGACAGGTATTGGACACTGAAGCTTTCTTT. This translates into CSAGLRQVLDTEAFF.

This clonotype was observed at least ten times. The CDR3 coding sequence is TGTGCCAGCAGCAAACAAGTGAACACTGAAGCTTTCTTT. It encodes CASSKQVNTEAFF. The rearrangement links TRBV12-3 or TRBV12-4 to TRBJ1-1; D is unresolved. With 6 bases removed from V and 0 bases from J, the gap between germline ends came to 8 bases. The CDR3 sequence is 13 residues long.

V and J are TRBV12-5 and TRBJ2-6; D may be TRBD2 (6 bases). In germline, CDR1 is LGHNT, CDR2 FRNRAP. The CDR3 is 16 amino acids. V lost 6 bases to trimming and J lost 2 bases, with 14 bases between them. The CDR3 DNA follows: TGTGCTAGTGGCCCCGGGGGAAGCGCTGGGGCCAACGTCCTGACTTTC. Amino acids: CASGPGGSAGANVLTF. Full variable domain (remainder filled in from reference TRBV12-5 and TRBJ2-6): DARVTQTPRHKVTEMGQEVTMRCQPILGHNTVFWYRQTMMQGLELLAYFRNRAPLDDSGMPKDRFSAEMPDATLATLKIQPSEPRDSAVYFCASGPGGSAGANVLTFGAGSRLTVL.

The chain couples TRBV7-2 to TRBJ2-5; weak D call: TRBD2 (7 bases). The CDR3 runs 15 residues. Trimming pared 11 bases from V and 3 bases from J, leaving 22 bases between. CDR1 and CDR2 (germline): SGHTA, FQGNSA. The CDR3 spells CAGFPRGGAKETQYF. The CDR3 coding sequence is TGTGCCGGCTTCCCTAGGGGGGGGGCCAAAGAGACCCAGTACTTC.

This clonotype was seen more than once but under ten times. The genes are TRBV7-6 and TRBJ2-3, with D unclear. Germline CDR1 reads SGHVS; CDR2 reads FNYEAQ. This CDR3 has 13 amino acids. Trimming took off 5 bases at V and 1 base at J, with 7 bases between the two ends. In nucleotides, the CDR3 is TGTGCCAGCAGCCGGTTAGGCACAGATACGCAGTATTTT. Translated, it gives CASSRLGTDTQYF.

The chain employs TRBV6-2 or TRBV6-3 and TRBJ2-1; D perhaps matches TRBD2 (5 bases). CDR1 is MNHEY, CDR2 SVGEGT, per germline. The CDR3 is 15 residues long. V was trimmed by 6 bases and J by 6 bases, leaving 18 bases between them. In DNA form, the CDR3 reads TGTGCCAGCAGCCCGCGGTCCCGGGGTTTCAATGAGCAGTTCTTC. Protein sequence: CASSPRSRGFNEQFF.

This clonotype was detected only a few times. The chain joins TRBV7-9 to TRBJ2-5; 11 bases are shared with TRBD1. Germline trimming cut 5 bases from V and 5 bases from J; bases unmatched to any gene: 7. Germline V CDR1 and CDR2: SEHNR, FQNEAQ (reference sequence). This CDR3 region has 15 residues. CDR3 sequence: CASSPGTGGLETQYF. The CDR3 DNA reads TGTGCCAGCAGCCCGGGGACAGGGGGGTTGGAGACCCAGTACTTC.

This clonotype was counted at least ten times. In DNA form, the CDR3 reads TGTGCCAGCAGCTTAGGCTCCTACACAAGGGTCACCGGGGAGCTGTTTTTT. This translates into CASSLGSYTRVTGELFF. The chain employs TRBV7-2 and TRBJ2-2; D gene uncertain. The CDR3 covers 17 residues. The germline CDR1 and CDR2 sequences are SGHTA and FQGNSA. Trimming took 1 base from V and 4 from J, leaving 16 bases between them.